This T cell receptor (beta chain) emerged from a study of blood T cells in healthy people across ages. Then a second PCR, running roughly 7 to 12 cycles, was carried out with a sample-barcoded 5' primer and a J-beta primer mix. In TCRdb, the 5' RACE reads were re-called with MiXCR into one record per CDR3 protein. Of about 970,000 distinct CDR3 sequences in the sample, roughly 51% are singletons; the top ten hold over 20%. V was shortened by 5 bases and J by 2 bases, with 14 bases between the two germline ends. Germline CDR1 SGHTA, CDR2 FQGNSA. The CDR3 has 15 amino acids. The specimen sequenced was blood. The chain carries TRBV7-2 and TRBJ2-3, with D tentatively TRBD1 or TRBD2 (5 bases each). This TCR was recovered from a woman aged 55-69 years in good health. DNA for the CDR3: TGTGCCAGCAGCCCCCCGGGACGATACACAGATACGCAGTATTTT. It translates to CASSPPGRYTDTQYF.